This note documents a single TCR beta chain sequence. This clonotype was counted only a few times. Its antigen is unknown. Per-nucleotide qualities are absent, and no much larger clonotype sits a single base away. Libraries were constructed by RT-PCR. The reads were generated on an Illumina HiSeq 2500. TCRdb applied fastp at Q25 and MiXCR to the public reads, then kept only in-frame beta chains. Each record represents a unique CDR3 protein, reported with the most common genes and DNA among its rows. This sample comprises some 300,000 distinct CDR3 sequences, 22% of them detected only once. Of the sample, under 13% is held by the ten largest clones. This sample was taken from a study of response to subunit inactivated influenza vaccine (dated by TCRdb to between 2018 and 2020). Notes on the research overall: The study used deep quantitative T cell receptor repertoire profiling to track responses to a trivalent subunit inactivated influenza vaccine.

General study outcomes and caveats: The authors suggested that each seasonal influenza vaccination may recruit only a limited number of new T cells.

This receptor was obtained from a man aged 50 to 69 who received an inactivated influenza vaccine. Donor details come from another sample of the same person, matched by shared clones. Here the sequenced sample was PBMCs from blood, taken about 19 months after vaccination.

CDR3 protein: CASSFPGASTDTQYF. Read as DNA, the sequence is TGTGCCAGCAGCTTCCCCGGGGCTAGCACAGATACGCAGTATTTT. The receptor chain draws on TRBV7-9 and TRBJ2-3, with the D call tentatively TRBD1 or TRBD2, each fitting 5 bases. Counted from cysteine to phenylalanine, this CDR3 has 15 amino acids. CDR3 DNA is the only sequence kept; it has 45 bases, read in frame from the first base. V is reduced by 3 bases and J by 0 bases, leaving a spacing of 10 bases between them. The germline V gene (reference sequence) yields SEHNR for CDR1 and FQNEAQ for CDR2.